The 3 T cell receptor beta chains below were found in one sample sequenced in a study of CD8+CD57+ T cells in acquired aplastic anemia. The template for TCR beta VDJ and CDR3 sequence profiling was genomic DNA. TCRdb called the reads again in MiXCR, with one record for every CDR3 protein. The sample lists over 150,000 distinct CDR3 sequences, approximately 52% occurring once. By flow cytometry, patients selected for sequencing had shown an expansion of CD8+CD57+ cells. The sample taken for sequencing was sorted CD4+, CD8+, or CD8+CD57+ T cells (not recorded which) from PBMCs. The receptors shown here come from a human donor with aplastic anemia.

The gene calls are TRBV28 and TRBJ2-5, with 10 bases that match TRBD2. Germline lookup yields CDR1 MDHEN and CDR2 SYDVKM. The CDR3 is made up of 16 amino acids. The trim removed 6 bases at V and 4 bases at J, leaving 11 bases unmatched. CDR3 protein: CASSLPSGGETETQYF. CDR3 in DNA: TGTGCCAGCAGCCTCCCAAGCGGGGGGGAAACAGAGACCCAGTACTTC.

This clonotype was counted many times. DNA of the CDR3: TGTGCCAGTTTCCGGGACAGAATTCCATATGGCTACACCTTC. It translates to CASFRDRIPYGYTF. The chain has TRBV6-1 and TRBJ1-2; 7 nucleotides match TRBD1. The CDR3 runs 14 residues. Trimming cost V 9 bases and J 5 bases; bases outside gene matches: 12. The V gene's germline CDR1 is MNHNS and CDR2 SASEGT.

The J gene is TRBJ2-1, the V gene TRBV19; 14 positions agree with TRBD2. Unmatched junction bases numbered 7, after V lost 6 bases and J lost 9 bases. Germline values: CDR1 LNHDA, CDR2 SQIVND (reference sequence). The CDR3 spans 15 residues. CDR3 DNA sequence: TGTGCCAGTAGGGGGACTAGCGGGAGTAAGGGTGAGCAGTTCTTC. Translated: CASRGTSGSKGEQFF.